This T cell receptor (beta chain) came from a study of patients and donors after allogeneic stem cell transplantation. The CDR3 sequence is 12 residues long. Per the germline V gene, CDR1 is DFQATT and CDR2 is SNEGSKA (reference sequence). V lost 6 bases and J 3 bases, leaving 12 bases between the germline ends. MiXCR was run by TCRdb on the RT-PCR reads, yielding one entry per CDR3 protein. The data show over 30,000 distinct CDR3 sequences, with about two fifths seen just once and over 65% held by the top ten. What was sequenced was blood, either unsorted or a sorted T cell fraction (not recorded which). This TCR derives from a human donor who was either an allogeneic HSCT recipient or a stem cell or donor lymphocyte infusion donor (not recorded which). It is not recorded whose cells these are; they may come from a transplant donor. The chain has TRBV20-1 and TRBJ2-7; tentative D call: TRBD2 (5 bases). CDR3 sequence: CSAKSGYYEQYF. The CDR3 DNA follows: TGCAGTGCAAAAAGCGGATACTACGAGCAGTACTTC.